Listed below are T cell receptor beta chains from one sample, sequenced in a study of T cell responses to AZD1222 COVID-19 vaccine. Using immunoSEQ multiplex PCR, the repertoire was profiled, and TCRdb retains in-frame clones only, with some absent. The sample lists some 130,000 clones; 70% to 90% were seen once. The specimen was peripheral blood, collected on day 0 of AZD1222 vaccination. The receptors here all came from an adult in good health. The CDR3 runs from the conserved cysteine through the conserved F or W. Each record gives: J gene, D gene, clone size, V gene, CDR3 protein, CDR3 DNA. A D gene is named only where the DNA matches it firmly. A row's size may be missing; if present it is once, few, many or a size class.

TRBJ2-7 | TRBD1 | NA | TRBV2 | CASTLQGAANYEQYF | TGTGCCAGCACCCTACAGGGGGCTGCAAACTACGAGCAGTACTTC
TRBJ1-2 | NA | NA | TRBV10-3 | CATAGPLRDGYTF | TGTGCCACGGCGGGGCCTTTAAGGGATGGCTACACCTTC
TRBJ1-5 | TRBD1 | NA | TRBV28 | CASSLLQGGSNQPQHF | TGTGCCAGCAGTCTACTACAGGGGGGTAGCAATCAGCCCCAGCATTTT
TRBJ1-1 | NA | NA | TRBV6-2/TRBV6-3 | CASSYLGDRVNTEAFF | TGTGCCAGCAGTTACTTGGGGGACCGCGTGAACACTGAAGCTTTCTTT
TRBJ1-2 | NA | once | TRBV11-2 | CASSLGQGNYGYTF | TGTGCCAGCAGCTTAGGTCAGGGGAACTATGGCTACACCTTC
TRBJ1-1 | TRBD1 | NA | TRBV7-7 | CASSPQFGTAVEAFF | TGTGCCAGCAGCCCCCAATTCGGGACAGCGGTTGAAGCTTTCTTT
TRBJ1-5 | NA | NA | TRBV7-8 | CASSLGSGIRQPQHF | TGTGCCAGCAGCTTAGGGTCAGGGATCCGGCAGCCCCAGCATTTT
TRBJ2-1 | NA | NA | TRBV6-5 | CASSYSWTAYNEQFF | TGTGCCAGCAGTTACTCCTGGACAGCGTACAATGAGCAGTTCTTC
TRBJ2-3 | TRBD1 | NA | TRBV7-8 | CASSYRGFSTDTQYF | TGTGCCAGCAGCTACAGGGGGTTCAGCACAGATACGCAGTATTTT
TRBJ1-3 | NA | NA | TRBV5-1 | CASSLEALMGGNTIYF | TGCGCCAGCAGCTTGGAGGCTTTGATGGGTGGAAACACCATATATTTT
TRBJ2-7 | NA | NA | TRBV5-1 | CASSLGARYEQYF | TGCGCCAGCAGCTTGGGGGCTCGCTACGAGCAGTACTTC
TRBJ2-7 | TRBD1 | few | TRBV6-1 | CASSEAPGGGQGAVEQYF | TGTGCCAGCAGTGAAGCTCCCGGTGGGGGACAGGGGGCCGTCGAGCAGTACTTC
TRBJ1-2 | TRBD1 | NA | TRBV7-9 | CASSLVQGDGYTF | TGTGCCAGCAGCTTAGTACAGGGGGATGGCTACACCTTC
TRBJ2-1 | NA | NA | TRBV7-2 | CASILNRLAGANEQFF | TGTGCCAGCATCCTTAACCGGCTGGCTGGTGCTAATGAGCAGTTCTTC
TRBJ1-2 | NA | NA | TRBV7-9 | CASSLGARGGYTF | TGTGCCAGCTCTTTGGGGGCCCGGGGAGGCTACACCTTC
TRBJ1-1 | TRBD1 | once | TRBV5-1 | CASSLTGTDPLNTEAFF | TGCGCCAGCAGCTTAACCGGGACAGACCCTTTGAACACTGAAGCTTTCTTT
TRBJ2-2 | TRBD1 | NA | TRBV18 | CASSPPRRQGINAGELFF | TGTGCCAGCTCACCACCCAGAAGACAGGGGATTAACGCCGGGGAGCTGTTTTTT
TRBJ2-1 | TRBD2 | NA | TRBV4-3 | CASSQKISGGTYNEQFF | TGCGCCAGCAGCCAGAAGATTAGCGGGGGAACCTACAATGAGCAGTTCTTC
TRBJ1-4 | NA | once | TRBV6-2/TRBV6-3 | CASSQGGEKLFF | TGTGCCAGCAGTCAGGGAGGAGAAAAACTGTTTTTT
TRBJ1-1 | NA | NA | TRBV7-8 | CASSQTGPFEAFF | TGTGCCAGCAGCCAGACAGGTCCATTTGAAGCTTTCTTT
TRBJ2-1 | NA | NA | TRBV6-1 | CASSEWKGGSTQEQFF | TGTGCCAGCAGTGAATGGAAGGGGGGGTCAACTCAGGAGCAGTTCTTC
TRBJ1-4 | TRBD1 | NA | TRBV5-6 | CASSFTGTGDEKLFF | TGTGCCAGCAGCTTTACCGGGACAGGGGATGAAAAACTGTTTTTT
TRBJ2-5 | TRBD1 | NA | TRBV23-1 | CASSQGTGVEETQYF | TGCGCCAGCAGTCAAGGGACAGGGGTCGAAGAGACCCAGTACTTC
TRBJ1-1 | NA | NA | TRBV7-9 | CASSLQAIPEAFF | TGTGCCAGCAGCTTACAGGCGATACCTGAAGCTTTCTTT
TRBJ2-7 | NA | NA | TRBV29-1 | CSVVLSSYEQYF | TGCAGCGTTGTCCTGAGCTCCTACGAGCAGTACTTC
TRBJ1-3 | NA | NA | TRBV19 | CASSSPGTFSGNTIYF | TGTGCCAGTAGTTCCCCAGGGACTTTTTCTGGAAACACCATATATTTT
TRBJ1-1 | NA | NA | TRBV5-6 | CASSSLSRENTEAFF | TGTGCCAGCAGCTCGTTGTCGAGGGAGAACACTGAAGCTTTCTTT
TRBJ2-1 | TRBD2 | few | TRBV6-4 | CASSLAGGSHNEQFF | TGTGCCAGCAGTTTAGCGGGAGGGTCCCACAATGAGCAGTTCTTC
TRBJ2-7 | NA | NA | TRBV28 | CATLSLQAIKYF | TGTGCCACCCTCTCCCTCCAGGCAATCAAGTACTTC
TRBJ1-2 | NA | NA | TRBV5-1 | CASSLAQTNYGYTF | TGCGCCAGCAGCTTGGCTCAGACTAACTATGGCTACACCTTC
TRBJ1-4 | NA | NA | TRBV7-2 | CASSLQPQIFNEKLFF | TGTGCCAGCAGCTTACAACCCCAGATCTTTAATGAAAAACTGTTTTTT
TRBJ1-1 | NA | NA | TRBV5-4 | CASSFPFRENTEAFF | TGTGCCAGCAGCTTTCCGTTCAGGGAAAACACTGAAGCTTTCTTT
TRBJ1-1 | NA | NA | TRBV18 | CASSPEGYSFRTGTNTEAFF | TGTGCCAGCTCACCAGAGGGCTACTCTTTTCGCACTGGTACAAACACTGAAGCTTTCTTT
TRBJ2-3 | NA | NA | TRBV12-3/TRBV12-4 | CASRSTDTQYF | TGTGCCAGCAGGTCAACAGATACGCAGTATTTT
TRBJ1-1 | NA | few | TRBV5-1 | CASSLNGGNTEAFF | TGCGCCAGCAGCTTGAACGGGGGGAACACTGAAGCTTTCTTT
TRBJ1-6 | NA | NA | TRBV18 | CASSPEQAGSPLHF | TGTGCCAGCTCACCAGAACAGGCAGGTTCACCCCTCCACTTT
TRBJ2-1 | NA | NA | TRBV11-2 | CASSLVRRGEQFF | TGTGCCAGCAGCTTAGTACGAAGAGGTGAGCAGTTCTTC
TRBJ1-4 | NA | NA | TRBV28 | CASREANEKLFF | TGTGCCAGCAGGGAGGCTAATGAAAAACTGTTTTTT
TRBJ2-5 | NA | NA | TRBV24-1 | CATSDFRSSGGRETQYF | TGTGCCACCAGTGATTTTAGGTCGTCCGGGGGGCGGGAGACCCAGTACTTC
TRBJ2-7 | TRBD2 | NA | TRBV10-3 | CAISRSGDTYEQYF | TGTGCCATCAGTAGGAGCGGGGATACCTACGAGCAGTACTTC
TRBJ1-5 | TRBD1 | NA | TRBV5-5 | CASSLDPRGLGQPQHF | TGTGCCAGCAGCTTGGATCCAAGGGGGCTGGGTCAGCCCCAGCATTTT
TRBJ1-5 | TRBD1 | NA | TRBV5-1 | CASRGTVNQPQHF | TGCGCCAGCAGGGGGACAGTAAATCAGCCCCAGCATTTT
TRBJ1-2 | NA | NA | TRBV19 | CASSILEMFNYGYTF | TGTGCCAGTAGTATTCTGGAAATGTTCAACTATGGCTACACCTTC
TRBJ2-3 | TRBD2 | NA | TRBV14 | CASSHGGTSGIRRGTDTQYF | TGTGCCAGCAGCCATGGGGGGACTAGCGGGATCCGGCGGGGCACAGATACGCAGTATTTT
TRBJ2-7 | NA | NA | TRBV18 | CASSGDFGEQYF | TGTGCCAGCTCAGGGGATTTCGGCGAGCAGTACTTC
TRBJ1-5 | NA | NA | TRBV28 | CASRQQAGQPQHF | TGTGCCAGCAGACAACAGGCCGGACAGCCCCAGCATTTT
TRBJ1-1 | NA | NA | TRBV2 | CASSEVGRLVNTEAFF | TGTGCCAGCAGTGAAGTTGGGCGCCTAGTGAACACTGAAGCTTTCTTT
TRBJ1-1 | NA | NA | TRBV11-2 | CASSLNPTTTEAFF | TGTGCCAGCAGCCTTAATCCCACTACGACTGAAGCTTTCTTT
TRBJ1-1 | NA | NA | TRBV18 | CASSPGRGNTEAFF | TGTGCCAGCTCACCGGGCAGGGGCAACACTGAAGCTTTCTTT
TRBJ1-2 | NA | NA | TRBV29-1 | CSVGTVRDGYTF | TGCAGCGTTGGGACAGTAAGGGATGGCTACACCTTC
TRBJ1-1 | NA | NA | TRBV15 | CATSTQSGEAFF | TGTGCCACCAGCACCCAGTCGGGTGAAGCTTTCTTT
TRBJ1-6 | NA | few | TRBV28 | CASSAYRGLHF | TGTGCCAGCAGCGCGTACCGGGGACTCCACTTT
TRBJ2-3 | TRBD1 | NA | TRBV28 | CASSIRTGAKDTQYF | TGTGCCAGCAGCATTAGGACAGGGGCAAAAGATACGCAGTATTTT
TRBJ2-1 | TRBD2 | NA | TRBV30 | CAWTGGLADSYNEQFF | TGTGCCTGGACGGGGGGACTAGCGGATTCCTACAATGAGCAGTTCTTC